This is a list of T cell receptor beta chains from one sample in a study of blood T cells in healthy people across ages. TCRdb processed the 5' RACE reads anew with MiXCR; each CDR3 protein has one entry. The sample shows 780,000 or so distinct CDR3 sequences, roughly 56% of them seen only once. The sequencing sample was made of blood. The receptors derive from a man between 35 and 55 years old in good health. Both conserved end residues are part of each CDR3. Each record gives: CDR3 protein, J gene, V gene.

cdr3_aa: CASSLLGTVISYNEQYF
j_call: TRBJ2-7
v_call: TRBV27

cdr3_aa: CASLHGRGRQVSTDTQYF
j_call: TRBJ2-3
v_call: TRBV7-2

cdr3_aa: CASSEVEPGNYEQYF
j_call: NA
v_call: TRBV6-1

cdr3_aa: CASSLTGTGGEQYF
j_call: TRBJ2-7
v_call: TRBV28

cdr3_aa: CSAREPGQGAEKLFF
j_call: TRBJ1-4
v_call: TRBV20-1

cdr3_aa: CASSQDRLARGETQYF
j_call: TRBJ2-5
v_call: TRBV4-2

cdr3_aa: CASSWTGAGGNSPLHF
j_call: TRBJ1-6
v_call: TRBV7-2

cdr3_aa: CASSQGGTTFGNEQYF
j_call: NA
v_call: TRBV4-1

cdr3_aa: CSVEGGANTEAFF
j_call: TRBJ1-1
v_call: TRBV29-1

cdr3_aa: CAISSDRGASEQFF
j_call: TRBJ2-1
v_call: TRBV10-3

cdr3_aa: CASSPALAGGHYEQYF
j_call: TRBJ2-7
v_call: TRBV27

cdr3_aa: CASSFIDTNQPQHF
j_call: TRBJ1-5
v_call: TRBV7-2

cdr3_aa: CATSPGTGVYNEQFF
j_call: TRBJ2-1
v_call: TRBV24-1

cdr3_aa: CASSVGGATEAFF
j_call: TRBJ1-1
v_call: TRBV9

cdr3_aa: CASSQEGTENNEQFF
j_call: TRBJ2-1
v_call: TRBV4-3

cdr3_aa: CSVVRSGGLAKNIQYF
j_call: TRBJ2-4
v_call: TRBV29-1

cdr3_aa: CASSQRLAPTPSYEQYF
j_call: TRBJ2-7
v_call: TRBV4-3